This T cell receptor beta chain was obtained from a study of T-cell reconstitution after alpha-beta-depleted transplantation in children. Study results and caveats: Newly produced T cells mostly accounted for T-cell counts and diversity one year post-transplant. At around two months after transplant, the alpha-beta T cells were reportedly derived from several hundred expanded clones that came from non-depleted graft cells. In some patients, recipient T cells and intrathymic progenitors surviving conditioning explained high day-60 diversity.

Preparing the TCRbeta library involved the use of unique molecular identifiers. MiXCR, applied by TCRdb to the PCR reads, yields one record per CDR3 protein. The table shows nearly 350,000 distinct CDR3 sequences, with around 16% occurring only once. The CDR3 consists of 16 residues. The germline V and J ends were trimmed by 0 bases and 0 bases, with 9 bases remaining between them. Germline V lookup: CDR1 SGHAT, CDR2 FQNNGV. Note on this clonotype: Its specificity is unknown.

This receptor was obtained from a male patient between 2 and 10 years old who had a stem cell transplant for acute lymphoblastic leukemia, so the T cells may come from the graft donor. The material sequenced was PBMCs, mostly from graft donor cells, taken 360 days after TCRalphabeta/CD19-depleted stem cell transplant. The V and J genes are TRBV11-2 and TRBJ1-3; D ambiguous. The CDR3 spells CASSLEAGGSGNTIYF. CDR3 DNA: TGTGCCAGCAGCTTAGAGGCCGGAGGCTCTGGAAACACCATATATTTT.